Listed here are 14 T cell receptor beta chains from one sample, sequenced in a study of blood T cell repertoires in COVID-19. The data were produced by immunoSEQ multiplex PCR, yet TCRdb's version contains in-frame clones alone and is incomplete. The sample lists around 120,000 clones; around four fifths were seen once. The sequenced sample was peripheral blood. The origin of the receptors is a young man with acute or convalescent COVID-19.

J is TRBJ1-5 and V is TRBV5-6; TRBD1 aligns across 7 bases. CDR1 is SGHDT and CDR2 is YYEEEE in the germline V gene. Losses at the gene ends were 0 bases for V and 4 bases for J; bases not matched to a gene: 4. The CDR3 extends over 15 amino acids. The chain's CDR3 is CASSLAYRGNQPQHF. CDR3 in DNA: TGTGCCAGCAGCTTGGCCTACAGGGGAAATCAGCCCCAGCATTTT.

This clone was picked up one time. V is TRBV19 and J is TRBJ1-3; D is perhaps TRBD1 (6 bases). V was clipped by 3 bases and J by 0 bases, with 9 bases between them. The CDR3 contains 15 residues. Germline V gene data show CDR1 as LNHDA and CDR2 as SQIVND (reference sequence). The CDR3 nucleotides are TGTGCCAGTAGTATTGGACAGCGCTCTGGAAACACCATATATTTT. This gives the protein CASSIGQRSGNTIYF.

J is TRBJ2-7 and V is TRBV29-1; TRBD2 aligns across 7 bases. This CDR3 contains 14 residues. CDR1 is SQVTM, CDR2 ANQGSEA, per germline. The trim removed 1 base at V and 5 bases at J, leaving 8 bases unmatched. CDR3 sequence reads: CSVEGRGGYNEQYV. CDR3 DNA sequence: TGCAGCGTTGAAGGCCGGGGAGGGTACAACGAGCAGTACGTC.

V and J are TRBV5-1 and TRBJ2-3; D is undetermined. CDR1 and CDR2 from the germline V gene are SGHRS and YFSETQ. The CDR3 loop spans 14 amino acids. Trimming removed 0 bases from V and 5 bases from J, with 10 bases in between. The DNA for the CDR3 is TGCGCCAGCAGCTTGGAGCGCGGTAAAGATACGCAGTATTTT. Its translation: CASSLERGKDTQYF. Looking up the rest from reference TRBV5-1 and TRBJ2-3 gives the full variable domain: KAGVTQTPRYLIKTRGQQVTLSCSPISGHRSVSWYQQTPGQGLQFLFEYFSETQRNKGNFPGRFSGRQFSNSRSEMNVSTLELGDSALYLCASSLERGKDTQYFGPGTRLTVL.

This chain connects TRBV25-1 to TRBJ1-5; 7 bases are shared with TRBD1. The junction had 0 bases not matched to a gene; V was cut back by 3 bases and J by 4 bases. The CDR3 runs 13 residues. The germline CDR1 and CDR2 sequences are MGHDK and SYGVNS. Written as DNA, the CDR3 is TGTGCCAGCAGTGACAGGGGGAATCAGCCCCAGCATTTT. Protein: CASSDRGNQPQHF.

This clone was detected many times. The rearrangement links TRBV4-3 to TRBJ1-4, with TRBD1 matching over 10 bases. Germline trimming cut 4 bases from V and 5 bases from J; bases unmatched to any gene: 1. The CDR3 is 14 residues long. Germline assignment: CDR1 LGHNA and CDR2 YSLEER. The CDR3 DNA is TGCGCCAGCAGCCTGGGACAGGGGAATGAAAAACTGTTTTTT. Translating it yields CASSLGQGNEKLFF.

V gene TRBV6-5 combines with J gene TRBJ2-7; 10 positions agree with TRBD1. Germline lookup yields CDR1 MNHEY and CDR2 SVGAGI. J was trimmed by 2 bases and V by 2 bases; bases with no gene match: 3. The CDR3 spans 15 residues. The CDR3 protein is CASSYRGQGTYEQYF. Written as DNA, the CDR3 is TGTGCCAGCAGTTACCGGGGACAGGGGACCTACGAGCAGTACTTC.

V is TRBV25-1 and J is TRBJ2-1, with D possibly TRBD2 on 5 matching bases. V was shortened by 4 bases and J by 12 bases, with 25 bases between the two germline ends. The CDR3 extends over 16 amino acids. In germline, CDR1 is MGHDK, CDR2 SYGVNS. The CDR3 reads CASSGLSHPGLLGQFF. In DNA, the CDR3 is TGTGCCAGCAGTGGGCTATCTCACCCCGGACTTTTGGGGCAGTTCTTC.

The rearrangement joins TRBV3-1 (or the pseudogene TRBV3-2) to TRBJ2-7; no clear D gene. The V end lost 2 bases, the J end lost 0 bases, and 8 bases lay between the germline ends. The CDR3 spans 14 residues. Per the germline V gene, CDR1 is LGHDT and CDR2 is YNNKEL (reference sequence). CDR3 residues: CASSQLRSSYEQYF. DNA of the CDR3: TGTGCCAGCAGCCAACTACGTAGCTCCTACGAGCAGTACTTC.

The gene calls are TRBV5-6 and TRBJ2-7, with D perhaps matching TRBD1 (6 bases). Trimming removed 3 bases from V and 0 bases from J, with 7 bases in between. The CDR3 consists of 13 residues. Germline CDR1 and CDR2: SGHDT and YYEEEE. CDR3 amino acids: CASSWTASYEQYF. The CDR3 bases are TGTGCCAGCAGCTGGACAGCCTCCTACGAGCAGTACTTC.

The CDR3 reads CASSLARGGGSTDTQYF. DNA of the CDR3: TGTGCCAGCAGCTTAGCGCGGGGTGGCGGGAGCACAGATACGCAGTATTTT. This chain links TRBV7-9 with TRBJ2-3; tentative D call: TRBD2 (6 bases). Trimming removed 0 bases from V and 0 bases from J, with 13 bases in between. The CDR3 runs to 17 residues. Per the germline V gene, CDR1 is SEHNR and CDR2 is FQNEAQ (reference sequence).

In this sample, this clone turned up a few times. The V call is TRBV27, the J call TRBJ2-1, with 8 positions matching TRBD2. This CDR3 has 15 residues. With 4 bases clipped from V and 2 bases from J, the junction kept 4 bases outside the gene matches. The germline CDR1 and CDR2 sequences are MNHEY and SMNVEV (reference sequence). CDR3 nucleotides: TGTGCCAGCAGTTCTGGCGGGAGGACCTACAATGAGCAGTTCTTC. This gives the protein CASSSGGRTYNEQFF.

The chain combines TRBV19 with TRBJ2-3, with a possible D match to TRBD2 (7 bases). The CDR3 runs to 13 residues. Germline loops: CDR1 LNHDA, CDR2 SQIVND (reference sequence). V was shortened by 4 bases and J by 4 bases, with 9 bases between the two germline ends. In DNA, the CDR3 is TGTGCCAGTAGTAAAGGGGGGGCAGATACGCAGTATTTT. Its protein is CASSKGGADTQYF. The variable domain in full, with the rest retrieved from reference TRBV19 and TRBJ2-3, is DGGITQSPKYLFRKEGQNVTLSCEQNLNHDAMYWYRQDPGQGLRLIYYSQIVNDFQKGDIAEGYSVSREKKESFPLTVTSAQKNPTAFYLCASSKGGADTQYFGPGTRLTVL.

This chain links TRBV7-2 with TRBJ1-4; possible D gene TRBD1, 6 bases. V dropped 1 base and J dropped 5 bases, with 11 bases sitting between them. CDR3 size: 15 residues. Germline lookup yields CDR1 SGHTA and CDR2 FQGNSA. CDR3 sequence: CASSLGPGENEKLFF. DNA for the CDR3: TGTGCCAGCAGCTTAGGTCCAGGGGAGAATGAAAAACTGTTTTTT.